This paragraph covers one T cell receptor (beta chain) sequence. Its antigen is unknown. The junction does not match germline at one end; this may be a read error. The data were obtained in a study of CD8 T cells in Susac syndrome. Findings and limits, study-wide: The study recognized that the number of individuals in its TCR sequencing and HLA analysis was relatively small.

Random hexamers were used to reverse transcribe an amount of roughly 0.5 to 1 ug RNA. TCRdb re-analysed the immunoSEQ multiplex PCR reads in MiXCR, keeping a single row per CDR3 protein. This table holds 350,000 to 550,000 distinct CDR3 sequences, approximately 89% found once. The authors sequenced TCR beta from blood CD8+ and CD4+ T cells. Negative isolation yielded the CD8+ and CD4+ T cells, while FACS enriched the TEMRA cells. The receptor was isolated from a human donor with multiple sclerosis. Sequencing was carried out using CD8+ T cells from PBMCs.

The DNA of the CDR3 is TGCGCCAGCAGTGAAATTGGGACGGGAAATGAAAAACCGTTTTTT. This sequence encodes CASSEIGTGNEKPFF. This sequence joins TRBV10-2 and TRBJ1-4, with D possibly being TRBD1 (5 bases). Germline V gene lookup returns CDR1 WSHSY and CDR2 SAAADI. The CDR3 loop spans 15 amino acids.